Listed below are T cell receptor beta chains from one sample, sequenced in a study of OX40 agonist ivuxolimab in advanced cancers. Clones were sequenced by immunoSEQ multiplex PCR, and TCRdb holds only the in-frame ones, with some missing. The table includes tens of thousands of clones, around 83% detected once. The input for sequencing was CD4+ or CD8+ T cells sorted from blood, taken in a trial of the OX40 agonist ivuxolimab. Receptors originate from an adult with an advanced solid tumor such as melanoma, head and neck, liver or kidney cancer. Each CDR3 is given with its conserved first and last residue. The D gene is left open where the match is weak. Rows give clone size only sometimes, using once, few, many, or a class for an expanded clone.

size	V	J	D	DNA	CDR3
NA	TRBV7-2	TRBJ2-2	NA	TGTGCCAGCAGCTTTTGGGGAACCGGGGAGCTGTTTTTT	CASSFWGTGELFF
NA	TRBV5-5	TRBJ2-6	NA	TGTGCCAGCAGCCCAGTCTACAACCCAGGGGCAGGGGCCAACGTCCTGACTTTC	CASSPVYNPGAGANVLTF
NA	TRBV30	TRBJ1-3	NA	TGTGCCTGCGGAGGTGGGGACGCCACCATATATTTT	CACGGGDATIYF
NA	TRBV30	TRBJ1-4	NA	TGTGCCTGGAGTCAGTCGGAAAAACTGTTTTTT	CAWSQSEKLFF
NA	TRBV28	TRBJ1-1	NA	TGTGCCAGCAGTTCCGGGACAATCGCTTTCTTT	CASSSGTIAFF
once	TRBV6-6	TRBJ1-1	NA	TGTGCCAGCAGGCCGGGGGGGGTAAGTATGAACACTGAAGCTTTCTTT	CASRPGGVSMNTEAFF
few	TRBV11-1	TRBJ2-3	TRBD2	TGTGCCAGCAGCCTGGGACTAGCGGGGCCTAGCACAGATACGCAGTATTTT	CASSLGLAGPSTDTQYF
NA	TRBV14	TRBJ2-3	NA	TGTGCCAGCAGCCAGCAAATCCTCGGTGCGGAGAATTTT	CASSQQILGAENF
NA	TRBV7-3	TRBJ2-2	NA	TGTGCCAGCAGCACCCAGCCCCCACCGGCCGGGGAGCTGTTTTTT	CASSTQPPPAGELFF
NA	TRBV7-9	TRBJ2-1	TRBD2	TGTGCCAGCGGTCTGACTAGCGGGAGTTGGAACAATGAGCAGTTCTTC	CASGLTSGSWNNEQFF
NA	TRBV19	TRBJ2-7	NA	TGTGCCAGTAGTATATCGAGGGGACGAGGGGTCAACGAGCAGTACTTC	CASSISRGRGVNEQYF
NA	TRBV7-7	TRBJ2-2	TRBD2	TGTGCCAGCAGCCCTCAGGCGGGAGGTACCGGGGAGCTGTTTTTT	CASSPQAGGTGELFF
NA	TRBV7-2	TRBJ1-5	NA	TGTGCCAGCAGCTTAGCGGAGGACGGACATCAGCCCCAGCATTTT	CASSLAEDGHQPQHF
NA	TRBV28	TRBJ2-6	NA	TGTGCCAGCAGTTTATCTGGGGCCAACGTCCTGACTTTC	CASSLSGANVLTF
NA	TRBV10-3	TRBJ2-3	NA	TGTGCCATCAGTGGAGGGGCTGCCTCAGATACGCAGTATTTT	CAISGGAASDTQYF
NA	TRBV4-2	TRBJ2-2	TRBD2	TGTGCCAGCAGCCAAGATTGGTCAGCGGGGGGCACCGGGGAGCTGTTTTTT	CASSQDWSAGGTGELFF
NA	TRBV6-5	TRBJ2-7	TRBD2	TGTGCCAGCAGTTACTCGAAACTAGCGGCCTACGAGCAGTACTTC	CASSYSKLAAYEQYF
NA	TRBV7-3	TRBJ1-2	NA	TGTGCCAGCAGCTTAAACAGGGTAGTAGGCTACACCTTC	CASSLNRVVGYTF
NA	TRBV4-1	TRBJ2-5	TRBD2	TGCGCCAGCAGCCCTCGACTAGCGGGGAGACAAGAGACCCAGTACTTC	CASSPRLAGRQETQYF
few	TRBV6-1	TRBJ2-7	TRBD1	TGTGCCAGCAGTGCTGCGGGACAGGCCTGGGAGCAGTACTTC	CASSAAGQAWEQYF
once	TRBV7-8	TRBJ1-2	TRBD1	TGTGCCAGCAGCCTGGGACAGACCGGGGCTGGCGGCTACACCTTC	CASSLGQTGAGGYTF
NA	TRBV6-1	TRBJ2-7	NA	TGTGCCAGCAGTGAACTCGGAAAAGGTGGGAACGAGCAGTACTTC	CASSELGKGGNEQYF
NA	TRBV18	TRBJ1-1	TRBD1	TGTGCCAGCTCAGGGACAGCCCCCACTGAAGCTTTCTTT	CASSGTAPTEAFF
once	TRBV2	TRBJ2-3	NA	TGTGCCAGCAGTGAGGGCGGAGGTACAGATACGCAGTATTTT	CASSEGGGTDTQYF
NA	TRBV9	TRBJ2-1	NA	TGTGCCAGCAGCGTAGAAGGCGGGACCTACAATGAGCAGTTCTTC	CASSVEGGTYNEQFF
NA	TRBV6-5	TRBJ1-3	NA	TGTGCCAGCAGTTACTCGTTCCGCTCTGGAAACACCATATATTTT	CASSYSFRSGNTIYF
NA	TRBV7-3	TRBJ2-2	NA	TGTGCCAGCAGCTTATACATTAACACCGGGGAGCTGTTTTTT	CASSLYINTGELFF
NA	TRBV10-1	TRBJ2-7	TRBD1	TGCGCCAGCAGTCCCGGCAGGGGGAGGCAGTACTTC	CASSPGRGRQYF
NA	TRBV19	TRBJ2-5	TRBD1	TGTGCCAGCACAGGGACAGGGCAAGAGACCCAGTACTTC	CASTGTGQETQYF
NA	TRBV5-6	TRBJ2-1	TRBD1	TGTGCCAGCAGCCCCCAGACAGGGTTGGGAAATGAGCAGTTCTTC	CASSPQTGLGNEQFF
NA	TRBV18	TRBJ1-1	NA	TGTGCCAGCTCTTACGACCCGGGAACTGAAGCTTTCTTT	CASSYDPGTEAFF
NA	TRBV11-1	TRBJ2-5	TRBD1	TGTGCCAGCAGCATCGGGACAGGGGGCGCGGAGACCCAGTACTTC	CASSIGTGGAETQYF
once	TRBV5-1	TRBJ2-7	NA	TGCGCCAGCAGCTTGCTAGGGGAGGAGCAGTACTTC	CASSLLGEEQYF
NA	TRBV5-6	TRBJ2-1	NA	TGTGCCAGCAGCTTGGCCGGCAGGGTGGATGAGCAGTTCTTC	CASSLAGRVDEQFF
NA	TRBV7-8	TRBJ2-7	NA	TGTGCCAGCAGCCCATTTGAAGGGTTGAGAACCTACGAGCAGTACTTC	CASSPFEGLRTYEQYF
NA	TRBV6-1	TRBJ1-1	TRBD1	TGTGCCAGCAGTGAAAACAGGGGAGGAGAAGCTTTCTTT	CASSENRGGEAFF
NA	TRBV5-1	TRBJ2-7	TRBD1	TGCGCCAGCAGCTCGGGACAGGGTAGTTTGGTAGCCCCCTACGAGCAGTACTTC	CASSSGQGSLVAPYEQYF
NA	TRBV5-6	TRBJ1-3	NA	TGTGCCAGCAGCTTGACCAGGGAGAACACCATATATTTT	CASSLTRENTIYF
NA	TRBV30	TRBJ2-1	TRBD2	TGTGCCTGGAAAACCCCAACTAGCGGCCCCCTAAATGAGCAGTTCTTC	CAWKTPTSGPLNEQFF
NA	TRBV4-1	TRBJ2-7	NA	TGCGCCAGCAGCCGTACTTCGGGATCCTACGAGCAGTACTTC	CASSRTSGSYEQYF
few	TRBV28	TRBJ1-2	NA	TGTGCCAGCAGCCTCCCCGCAAACTATGGCTACACCTTC	CASSLPANYGYTF
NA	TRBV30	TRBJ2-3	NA	TGTGCCTGGAGGGTGGGCAGAGATACGCAGTATTTT	CAWRVGRDTQYF
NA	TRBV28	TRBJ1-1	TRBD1	TGTGCCAGCAGGAAGGACGGGACAGGGTTGACTGAAGCTTTCTTT	CASRKDGTGLTEAFF
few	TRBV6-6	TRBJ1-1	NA	TGTGCCAGCAGCAGGGCTTCTGAAGCTTTCTTT	CASSRASEAFF
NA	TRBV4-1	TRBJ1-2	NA	TGCGCCAGCAGCACCCGGACAGACGGTGGCTACACCTTC	CASSTRTDGGYTF
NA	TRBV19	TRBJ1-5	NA	TGTGCCAGTAGGACCATTAACAGCAATCAGCCCCAGCATTTT	CASRTINSNQPQHF
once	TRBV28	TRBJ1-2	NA	TGTGCCAGCAGTTTTAGCGGGGGCGGCTATGGCTACACCTTC	CASSFSGGGYGYTF
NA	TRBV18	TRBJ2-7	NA	TGTGCCAGCTCACTTACCGGACTTAGCTCCTACGAGCAGTACTTC	CASSLTGLSSYEQYF
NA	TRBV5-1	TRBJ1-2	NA	TGCGCCAGCAGCTTGGAAGGGGATTCTAACTATGGCTACACCTTC	CASSLEGDSNYGYTF
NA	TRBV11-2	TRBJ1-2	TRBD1	TGTGCCAGCAGCTCACGGACAGGAATCTATGGCTACACCTTC	CASSSRTGIYGYTF
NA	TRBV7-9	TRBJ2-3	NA	TGTGCCAGCAGCCTCGGTACACAACGCACAGATACGCAGTATTTT	CASSLGTQRTDTQYF
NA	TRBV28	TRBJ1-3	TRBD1	TGTGCCAGCAGATTACCCGGGACAGGGTTATGGGGAAACACCATATATTTT	CASRLPGTGLWGNTIYF
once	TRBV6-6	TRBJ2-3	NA	TGTGCCAGCAGTTGGGTACACACAGATACGCAGTATTTT	CASSWVHTDTQYF
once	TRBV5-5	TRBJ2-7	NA	TGTGCCAGCAGCGTCCAAACGGGGCTCTCCTACGAGCAGTACTTC	CASSVQTGLSYEQYF